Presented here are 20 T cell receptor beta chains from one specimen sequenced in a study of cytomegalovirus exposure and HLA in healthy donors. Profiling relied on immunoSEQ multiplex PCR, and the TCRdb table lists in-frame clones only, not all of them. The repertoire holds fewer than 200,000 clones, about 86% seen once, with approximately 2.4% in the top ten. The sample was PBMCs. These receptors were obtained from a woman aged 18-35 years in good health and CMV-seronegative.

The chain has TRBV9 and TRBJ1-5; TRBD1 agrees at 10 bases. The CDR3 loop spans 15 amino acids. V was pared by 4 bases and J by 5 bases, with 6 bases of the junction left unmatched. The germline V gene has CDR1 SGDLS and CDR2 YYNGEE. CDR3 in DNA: TGTGCCAGCAGCCTTGGACAGGGGGGCGATCAGCCCCAGCATTTT. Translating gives CASSLGQGGDQPQHF.

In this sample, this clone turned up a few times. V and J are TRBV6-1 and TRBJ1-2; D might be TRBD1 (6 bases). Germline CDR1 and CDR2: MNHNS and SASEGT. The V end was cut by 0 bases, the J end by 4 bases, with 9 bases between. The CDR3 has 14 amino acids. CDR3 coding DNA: TGTGCCAGCAGTGAAGCGCGGACAGTCTATGGCTACACCTTC. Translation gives CASSEARTVYGYTF.

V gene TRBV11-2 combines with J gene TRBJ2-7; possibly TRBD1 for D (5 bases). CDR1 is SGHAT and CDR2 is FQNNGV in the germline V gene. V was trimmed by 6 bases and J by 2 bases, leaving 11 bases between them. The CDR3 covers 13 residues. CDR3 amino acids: CASRSDRPYEQYF. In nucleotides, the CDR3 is TGTGCCAGCAGGTCAGACAGACCCTACGAGCAGTACTTC.

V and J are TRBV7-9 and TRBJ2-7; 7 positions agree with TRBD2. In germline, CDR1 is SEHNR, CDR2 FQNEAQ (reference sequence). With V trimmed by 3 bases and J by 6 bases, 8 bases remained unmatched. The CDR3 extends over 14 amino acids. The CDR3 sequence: CASSFGGRSGEQYF. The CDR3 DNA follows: TGTGCCAGCAGCTTCGGGGGGAGGTCAGGCGAGCAGTACTTC.

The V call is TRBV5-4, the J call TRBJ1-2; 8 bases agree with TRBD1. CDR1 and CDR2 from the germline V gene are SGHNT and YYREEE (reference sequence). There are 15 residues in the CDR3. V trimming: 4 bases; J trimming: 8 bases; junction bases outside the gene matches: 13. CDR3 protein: CASSPRTGLAYGYTF. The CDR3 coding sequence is TGTGCCAGCAGCCCTCGGACAGGGCTAGCTTACGGCTACACCTTC.

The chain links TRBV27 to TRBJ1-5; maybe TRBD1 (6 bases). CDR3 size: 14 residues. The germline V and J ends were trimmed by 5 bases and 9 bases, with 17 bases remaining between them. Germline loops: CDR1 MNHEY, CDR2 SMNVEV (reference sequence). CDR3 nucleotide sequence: TGTGCCAGCAGTGAAGAGGGGGGGGTGGGGCCCCAGCATTTT. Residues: CASSEEGGVGPQHF.

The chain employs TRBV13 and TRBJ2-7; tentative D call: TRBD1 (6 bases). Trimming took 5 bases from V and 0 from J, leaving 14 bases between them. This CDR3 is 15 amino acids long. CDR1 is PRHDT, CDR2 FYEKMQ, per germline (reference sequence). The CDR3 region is CASSPTGGSSYEQYF. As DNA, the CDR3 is TGTGCCAGCAGCCCGACTGGGGGCAGCTCCTACGAGCAGTACTTC.

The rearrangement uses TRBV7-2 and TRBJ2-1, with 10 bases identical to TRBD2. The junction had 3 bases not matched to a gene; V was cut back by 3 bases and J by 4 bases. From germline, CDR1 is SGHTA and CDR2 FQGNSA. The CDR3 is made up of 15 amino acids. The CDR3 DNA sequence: TGTGCCAGCAGCTTCCTAGCGGGGGTTTACAATGAGCAGTTCTTC. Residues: CASSFLAGVYNEQFF.

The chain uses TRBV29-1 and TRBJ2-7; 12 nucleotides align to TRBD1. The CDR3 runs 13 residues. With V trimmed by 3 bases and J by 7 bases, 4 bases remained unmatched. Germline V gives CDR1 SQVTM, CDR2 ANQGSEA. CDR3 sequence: CSVEGQGAREQYF. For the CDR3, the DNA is TGCAGCGTTGAGGGACAGGGGGCTCGGGAGCAGTACTTC.

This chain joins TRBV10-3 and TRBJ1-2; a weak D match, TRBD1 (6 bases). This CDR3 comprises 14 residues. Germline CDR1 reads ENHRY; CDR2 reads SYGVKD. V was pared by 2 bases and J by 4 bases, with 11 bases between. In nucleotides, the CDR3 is TGTGCCATCAGTGAGAATAACAGGGTCTATGGCTACACCTTC. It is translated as CAISENNRVYGYTF.

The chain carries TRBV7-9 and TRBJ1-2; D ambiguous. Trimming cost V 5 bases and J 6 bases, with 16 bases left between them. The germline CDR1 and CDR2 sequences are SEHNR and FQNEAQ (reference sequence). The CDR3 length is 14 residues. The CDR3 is CASSPQKRENGYTF. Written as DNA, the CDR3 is TGTGCCAGCAGCCCGCAGAAGCGGGAGAATGGCTACACCTTC.

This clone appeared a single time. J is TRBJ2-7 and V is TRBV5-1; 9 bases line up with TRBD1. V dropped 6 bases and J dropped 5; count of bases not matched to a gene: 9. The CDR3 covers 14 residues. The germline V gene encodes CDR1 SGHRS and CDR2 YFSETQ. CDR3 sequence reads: CASTSLDRGHEQYF. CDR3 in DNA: TGCGCCAGCACCTCCCTGGACAGGGGACACGAGCAGTACTTC. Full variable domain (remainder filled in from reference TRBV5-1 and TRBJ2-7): KAGVTQTPRYLIKTRGQQVTLSCSPISGHRSVSWYQQTPGQGLQFLFEYFSETQRNKGNFPGRFSGRQFSNSRSEMNVSTLELGDSALYLCASTSLDRGHEQYFGPGTRLTVT.

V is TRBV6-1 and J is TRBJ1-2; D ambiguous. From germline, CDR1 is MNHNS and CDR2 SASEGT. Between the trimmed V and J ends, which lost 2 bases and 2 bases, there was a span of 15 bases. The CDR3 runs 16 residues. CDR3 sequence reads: CASSENPGGGNYGYTF. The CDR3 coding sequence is TGTGCCAGCAGTGAAAACCCCGGCGGCGGCAACTATGGCTACACCTTC.

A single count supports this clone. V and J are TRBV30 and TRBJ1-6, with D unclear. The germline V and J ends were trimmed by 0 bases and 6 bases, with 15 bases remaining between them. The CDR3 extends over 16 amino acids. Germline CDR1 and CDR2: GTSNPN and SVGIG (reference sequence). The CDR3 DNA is TGTGCCTGGAGTGTAGGCGGCAGCCATGGTAATTCACCCCTCCACTTT. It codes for CAWSVGGSHGNSPLHF.

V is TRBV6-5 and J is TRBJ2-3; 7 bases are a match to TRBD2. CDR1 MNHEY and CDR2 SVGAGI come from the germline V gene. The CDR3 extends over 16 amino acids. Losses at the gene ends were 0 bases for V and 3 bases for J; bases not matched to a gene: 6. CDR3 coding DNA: TGTGCCAGCAGTTACTCGGCGGGGGAGGTAACAGATACGCAGTATTTT. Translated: CASSYSAGEVTDTQYF.

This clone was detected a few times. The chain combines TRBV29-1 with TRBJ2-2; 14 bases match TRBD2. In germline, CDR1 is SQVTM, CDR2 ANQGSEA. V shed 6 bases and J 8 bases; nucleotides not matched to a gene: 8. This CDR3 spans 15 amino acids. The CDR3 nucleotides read TGCAGCGTCGGGACTAGCGGGAGTTTTTGGGGGGAGCTGTTTTTT. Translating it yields CSVGTSGSFWGELFF.

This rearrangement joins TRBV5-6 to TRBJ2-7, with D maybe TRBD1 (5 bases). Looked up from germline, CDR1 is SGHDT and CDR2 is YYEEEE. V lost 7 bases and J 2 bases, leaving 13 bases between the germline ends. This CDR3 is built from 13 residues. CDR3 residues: CASGTDSPYEQYF. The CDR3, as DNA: TGTGCCAGCGGTACCGACAGCCCCTACGAGCAGTACTTC.

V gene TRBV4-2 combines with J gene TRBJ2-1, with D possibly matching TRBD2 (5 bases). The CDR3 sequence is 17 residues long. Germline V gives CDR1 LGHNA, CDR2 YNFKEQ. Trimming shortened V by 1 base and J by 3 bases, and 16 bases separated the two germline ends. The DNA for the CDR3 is TGTGCCAGCAGCCAAGTTCTAGAAGCGGAGATCTACAATGAGCAGTTCTTC. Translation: CASSQVLEAEIYNEQFF.

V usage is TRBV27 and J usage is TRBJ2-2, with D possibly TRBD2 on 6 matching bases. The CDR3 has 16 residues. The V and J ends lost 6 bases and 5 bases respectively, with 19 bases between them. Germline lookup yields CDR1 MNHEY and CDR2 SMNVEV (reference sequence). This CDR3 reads CASSSFLGGGTGELFF. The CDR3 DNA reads TGTGCCAGCAGCTCATTTTTGGGGGGAGGTACCGGGGAGCTGTTTTTT.

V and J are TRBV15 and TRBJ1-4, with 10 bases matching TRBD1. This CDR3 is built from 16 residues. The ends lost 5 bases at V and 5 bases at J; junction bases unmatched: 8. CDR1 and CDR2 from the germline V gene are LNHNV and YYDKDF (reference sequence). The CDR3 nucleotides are TGTGCCACCAGCTCCGGGACAGGGGTTGGAAATGAAAAACTGTTTTTT. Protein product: CATSSGTGVGNEKLFF.